This record concerns one T cell receptor (beta chain) sequence. Its antigen is unidentified. The sample is drawn from a study of T cell responses to AZD1222 COVID-19 vaccine. The study, taken as a whole, reports: Recipients of AZD1222 seropositive at baseline numbered only 6 or 7.

Germline V CDR1 and CDR2: SNHLY, FYNNEI. Deletions cut 6 bases from V and 11 bases from J, with 23 bases between. The CDR3 is 15 residues long. The assay was immunoSEQ multiplex PCR, and TCRdb's table has in-frame clones only and misses some. The sample carries 70,000 or so clones, about 83% recorded once. Sequenced here: peripheral blood, sampled 28 days after the second AZD1222 dose. The TCR comes from an adult who received the AZD1222 COVID-19 vaccine. The V call is TRBV2, the J call TRBJ1-5; D may be TRBD1 (6 bases). CDR3 sequence: CASSETGTLRGAQHF. The CDR3 DNA reads as TGTGCCAGCAGCGAGACCGGGACACTCAGAGGGGCCCAGCATTTT.